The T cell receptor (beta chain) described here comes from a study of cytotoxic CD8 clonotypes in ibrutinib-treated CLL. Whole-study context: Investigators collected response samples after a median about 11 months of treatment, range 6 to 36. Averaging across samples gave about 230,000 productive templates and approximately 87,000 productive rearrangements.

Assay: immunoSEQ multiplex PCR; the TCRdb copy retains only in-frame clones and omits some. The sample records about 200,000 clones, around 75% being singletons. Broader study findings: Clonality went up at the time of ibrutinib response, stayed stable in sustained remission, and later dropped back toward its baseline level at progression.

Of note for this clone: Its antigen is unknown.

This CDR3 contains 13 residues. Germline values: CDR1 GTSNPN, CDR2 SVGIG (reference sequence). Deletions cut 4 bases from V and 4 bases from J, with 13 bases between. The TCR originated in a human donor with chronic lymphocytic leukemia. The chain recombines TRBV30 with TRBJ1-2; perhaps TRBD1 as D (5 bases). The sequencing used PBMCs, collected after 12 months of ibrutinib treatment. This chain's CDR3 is CAWTSDTSYGYTF. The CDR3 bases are TGTGCCTGGACTTCGGACACCTCCTATGGCTACACCTTC.